The source of this TCR beta chain is a study of human T cells and chemical hapten exposure. Whole-study results and caveats: Alopecia affected the donors, so their immune response may differ from healthy people's.

As for time point: pre-sensitization, week 0. Treatment defined: therapeutic diphenylcyclopropenone sensitization with weekly scalp DPC. The CDR3 contains 13 residues. Germline assignment: CDR1 MNHEY and CDR2 SVGAGI. V gave up 4 bases and J gave up 6 bases, with 10 bases separating them. As concerns this clonotype: Antigen unknown.

One entry per CDR3 protein results from TCRdb running MiXCR on the RACE reads. The sample records tens of thousands of distinct CDR3 sequences, about a tenth being singletons. The sequence was collected from a woman aged 45-65 years with alopecia areata. Some clones in this sample may be carry-over from other donors' samples. The rearrangement links TRBV6-5 to TRBJ1-5, with unresolved D. The specimen was whole blood, collected in connection with sensitization to the hapten diphenylcyclopropenone (DPC). The CDR3 nucleotides are TGTGCCAGCAGTTCCCGGACGGGTCAGCCCCAGCATTTT. Amino acids: CASSSRTGQPQHF.